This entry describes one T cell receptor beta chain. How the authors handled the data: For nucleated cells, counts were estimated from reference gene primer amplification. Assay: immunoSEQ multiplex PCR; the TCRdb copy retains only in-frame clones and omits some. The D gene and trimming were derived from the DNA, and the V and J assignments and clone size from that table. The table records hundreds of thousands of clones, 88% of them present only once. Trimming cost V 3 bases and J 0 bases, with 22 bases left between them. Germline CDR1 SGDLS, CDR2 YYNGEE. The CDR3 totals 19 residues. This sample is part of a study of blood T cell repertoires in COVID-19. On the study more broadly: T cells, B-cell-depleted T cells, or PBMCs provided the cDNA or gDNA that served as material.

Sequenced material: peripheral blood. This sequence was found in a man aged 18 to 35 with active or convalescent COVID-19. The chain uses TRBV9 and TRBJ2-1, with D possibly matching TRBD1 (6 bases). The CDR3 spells CASSGFQGSVLSSYNEQFF. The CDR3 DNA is TGTGCCAGCAGCGGATTTCAGGGGTCCGTCTTGAGCTCCTACAATGAGCAGTTCTTC.